The 26 T cell receptor beta chains below all came from one sample that was sequenced in a study of T cell repertoires in cytomegalovirus infection (dated 2019 in TCRdb). The sequencing machine was an Illumina HiSeq 1500. TCRdb passed the public sequencing reads through fastp at Q25 and MiXCR, retaining productive beta sequences. CDR3 protein duplicates are merged, each entry listing the most common genes and DNA. The sample data list 450,000 to 550,000 distinct CDR3 sequences, and approximately 40% of these were observed just once. The top ten constitute around 45% of the sample. The treatment or condition label of this sample denotes: in vitro stimulation with specific CMV peptide epitopes to enrich CMV-specific T cells. Their recognized antigens are unknown. The specimen comprised cultured PBMCs, sampled from culture after CMV antigen stimulation. The source is a human donor in good health (CMV status not recorded). Some clones in this sample may be carry-over from other donors' samples.

The chain recombines TRBV20-1 with TRBJ1-1; D is uncertain. Trimming stripped 1 base from V and 11 bases from J, with 8 bases between. Germline V gene lookup returns CDR1 DFQATT and CDR2 SNEGSKA (reference sequence). The length of the CDR3 is 10 residues. CDR3 coding DNA: TGCAGTGCTAGAGCCCCCGAGGCTTTCTTT. This codes for CSARAPEAFF.

This clonotype was seen only once. The chain links TRBV7-9 to TRBJ2-1; D not certain. Trimming removed 9 bases from V and 0 bases from J, with 9 bases in between. The CDR3 consists of 13 residues. The germline V gene encodes CDR1 SEHNR and CDR2 FQNEAQ (reference sequence). For the CDR3, the DNA is TGTGCCAGTGTAATGGGCTCCTACAATGAGCAGTTCTTC. As protein: CASVMGSYNEQFF.

This clonotype turned up a few times. This rearrangement joins TRBV7-9 to TRBJ2-7; D ambiguous. The CDR3 extends over 15 amino acids. CDR1 and CDR2 from the germline V gene are SEHNR and FQNEAQ (reference sequence). V lost 0 bases and J 3 bases, leaving 12 bases between the germline ends. The CDR3 DNA sequence: TGTGCCAGCAGCTTAGCTGGAGTAAATCTCTACGAGCAGTACTTC. This encodes CASSLAGVNLYEQYF.

CDR3 nucleotide sequence: TGTGCCAGCAGGATGACTAGCGGGGTTGTAGAGACCCAGTACTTC. Translating it yields CASRMTSGVVETQYF. The gene calls are TRBV7-3 and TRBJ2-5; TRBD2 matches 11 bases. J was trimmed by 4 bases and V by 6 bases; bases with no gene match: 7. This CDR3 contains 15 residues. Per the germline V gene, CDR1 is SGHTA and CDR2 is FQGTGA. The variable domain in full, with the rest retrieved from reference TRBV7-3 and TRBJ2-5, is GAGVSQTPSNKVTEKGKYVELRCDPISGHTALYWYRQSLGQGPEFLIYFQGTGAADDSGLPNDRFFAVRPEGSVSTLKIQRTERGDSAVYLCASRMTSGVVETQYFGPGTRLLVL.

The rearrangement uses TRBV4-1 and TRBJ2-5, with 9 positions matching TRBD1. CDR1 is MGHRA, CDR2 YSYEKL, per germline. There are 18 residues in the CDR3. The J segment lost 4 bases and the V segment lost 7 bases, leaving 19 bases of the junction unmatched. The CDR3 bases are TGCGCCAGCACCGACAACTGGGATACTACAGGGGGCTCAGAGACCCAGTACTTC. Translation gives CASTDNWDTTGGSETQYF.

The V gene is TRBV7-8, the J gene TRBJ1-5, with D unclear. Trimming left V 4 bases short and J 2 bases short, with 15 bases between. Germline-derived CDR1 and CDR2 are SGHVS and FQNEAQ. The CDR3 covers 16 residues. The CDR3 DNA reads TGTGCCAGCAGCTCCCTTAATGCCGCGGGCAATCAGCCCCAGCATTTT. Its protein product is CASSSLNAAGNQPQHF. The variable domain in full, with the rest retrieved from reference TRBV7-8 and TRBJ1-5, is GAGVSQSPRYKVAKRGQDVALRCDPISGHVSLFWYQQALGQGPEFLTYFQNEAQLDKSGLPSDRFFAERPEGSVSTLKIQRTQQEDSAVYLCASSSLNAAGNQPQHFGDGTRLSIL.

This sequence joins TRBV5-6 and TRBJ1-5; no definite D call. The CDR3 spans 14 residues. V gave up 4 bases and J gave up 1 base, with 9 bases separating them. CDR1 is SGHDT, CDR2 YYEEEE, per germline. CDR3 sequence: CASSQLQSNQPQHF. The CDR3 DNA follows: TGTGCCAGCAGCCAGCTCCAGAGCAATCAGCCCCAGCATTTT.

This clonotype was observed a few times. The chain has TRBV7-2 and TRBJ2-3, with D perhaps TRBD1 or TRBD2 (5 bases each). CDR3 length: 13 residues. Trimming removed 7 bases from V and 5 bases from J, with 13 bases in between. CDR1 and CDR2 from the germline V gene are SGHTA and FQGNSA. For the CDR3, the DNA is TGTGCCAGCACGGGGCTTGGGATAGATACGCAGTATTTT. This gives the protein CASTGLGIDTQYF. The full variable domain, rest sourced from reference TRBV7-2 and TRBJ2-3, is GAGVSQSPSNKVTEKGKDVELRCDPISGHTALYWYRQSLGQGLEFLIYFQGNSAPDKSGLPSDRFSAERTGGSVSTLTIQRTQQEDSAVYLCASTGLGIDTQYFGPGTRLTVL.

This clonotype was picked up many times. This chain connects TRBV27 to TRBJ1-3; D is undetermined. Germline assignment: CDR1 MNHEY and CDR2 SMNVEV (reference sequence). V gave up 4 bases and J gave up 0 bases, with 7 bases separating them. The length of the CDR3 is 14 residues. The CDR3: CASSSIASGNTIYF. The CDR3, as DNA: TGTGCCAGCAGTTCCATAGCCTCTGGAAACACCATATATTTT.

This rearrangement joins TRBV4-1 to TRBJ2-1, with D possibly TRBD1 on 6 matching bases. The CDR3 is 12 amino acids. Trimming cost V 6 bases and J 10 bases, with 13 bases left between them. Germline V gene sequence: CDR1 MGHRA, CDR2 YSYEKL. This CDR3 reads CASRHPTGEQFF. CDR3 coding DNA: TGCGCCAGCAGACACCCGACAGGCGAGCAGTTCTTC.

This clonotype was observed a few times. The chain is built from TRBV6-1 and TRBJ2-1; D ambiguous. The CDR3 is made up of 14 amino acids. CDR1 is MNHNS and CDR2 is SASEGT in the germline V gene. Trimming cost V 9 bases and J 6 bases, with 18 bases left between them. The CDR3: CASQSRRLSNEQFF. The CDR3 DNA sequence: TGTGCCAGTCAATCCCGAAGGCTATCCAATGAGCAGTTCTTC.

This chain links TRBV6-2 or TRBV6-3 with TRBJ1-4; perhaps TRBD1 as D (6 bases). The CDR3 is made up of 15 amino acids. Germline V gene lookup returns CDR1 MNHEY and CDR2 SVGEGT. The V end was cut by 5 bases, the J end by 4 bases, with 14 bases between. The CDR3 is CASSKGDKRNEKLFF. In nucleotides, the CDR3 is TGTGCCAGCAGTAAAGGGGACAAGCGTAATGAAAAACTGTTTTTT.

The V call is TRBV4-2, the J call TRBJ2-7; no clear D gene. The V gene's germline CDR1 is LGHNA and CDR2 YNFKEQ. V was trimmed by 3 bases and J by 2 bases, leaving 11 bases between them. CDR3 length: 14 amino acids. CDR3 bases: TGTGCCAGCAGCCATACCAAGGGTCCCTACGAGCAGTACTTC. Its translation: CASSHTKGPYEQYF.

The CDR3 region has the DNA TGCGCCAGCAGCTTGGAGGCGCAGGGGGTAAACACCATATATTTT. Amino acids: CASSLEAQGVNTIYF. The V gene is TRBV5-1, the J gene TRBJ1-3; 7 nucleotides agree with TRBD1. Germline loops: CDR1 SGHRS, CDR2 YFSETQ. CDR3 length: 15 amino acids. With 0 bases clipped from V and 6 bases from J, the junction kept 6 bases outside the gene matches.

CDR3 loop: CASSSAGVRQPQHF. In nucleotides, the CDR3 is TGTGCCAGCAGTTCCGCCGGGGTAAGACAGCCCCAGCATTTT. The chain couples TRBV27 to TRBJ1-5; no firm D call. Germline loops: CDR1 MNHEY, CDR2 SMNVEV (reference sequence). The V gene lost 4 bases and the J gene lost 7 bases, with 14 bases spanning the gap. The CDR3 has 14 amino acids.

The genes are TRBV7-6 and TRBJ2-3, with a tentative D call TRBD2 (5 bases). CDR1 is SGHVS and CDR2 is FNYEAQ in the germline V gene. Trimming left V 3 bases short and J 5 bases short, with 9 bases between. CDR3 length: 13 residues. CDR3 nucleotide sequence: TGTGCCAGCAGCTTGGGAGCCAGAGATACGCAGTATTTT. Translated: CASSLGARDTQYF.

J is TRBJ1-2 and V is TRBV7-2; possible D gene TRBD1, 6 bases. The V end lost 0 bases, the J end lost 8 bases, and 16 bases lay between the germline ends. Germline V gene data show CDR1 as SGHTA and CDR2 as FQGNSA. This CDR3 spans 15 amino acids. CDR3 DNA sequence: TGTGCCAGCAGCTTAGCGAACAGGGCTCAGGGGGGCTACACCTTC. Amino acids: CASSLANRAQGGYTF. The whole variable domain, filled in from reference TRBV7-2 and TRBJ1-2, reads GAGVSQSPSNKVTEKGKDVELRCDPISGHTALYWYRQSLGQGLEFLIYFQGNSAPDKSGLPSDRFSAERTGGSVSTLTIQRTQQEDSAVYLCASSLANRAQGGYTFGSGTRLTVV.

This chain joins TRBV12-3 or TRBV12-4 and TRBJ2-5; no definite D call. The germline V and J ends were trimmed by 3 bases and 2 bases, with 4 bases remaining between them. The CDR3 sequence is 12 residues long. The CDR3: CASSFLQETQYF. For the CDR3, the DNA is TGTGCCAGCAGTTTCCTACAAGAGACCCAGTACTTC.

This clonotype was seen more than once but under ten times. V is TRBV7-2 and J is TRBJ2-4, with D perhaps matching TRBD1 (7 bases). This CDR3 spans 11 amino acids. CDR1 and CDR2 from the germline V gene are SGHTA and FQGNSA. V lost 5 bases and J 16 bases, leaving 15 bases between the germline ends. The CDR3 here is CASSPGGTPYF. CDR3 bases: TGTGCCAGCAGCCCAGGGGGGACTCCCTACTTC.

V is TRBV6-5 and J is TRBJ2-3; 10 nucleotides agree with TRBD1. V lost 7 bases, J lost 5 bases, and 6 bases stayed unmatched. This CDR3 region has 14 residues. CDR1 is MNHEY and CDR2 is SVGAGI in the germline V gene. The chain's CDR3 is CASKIGQGEDTQYF. CDR3 sequence (DNA): TGTGCCAGCAAGATCGGACAGGGGGAAGATACGCAGTATTTT.

Only a few counts were recorded for this clonotype. CDR3 protein: CASNKGTGRQETQYF. The DNA of the CDR3 is TGTGCCAGCAATAAAGGGACAGGCCGACAAGAGACCCAGTACTTC. The chain carries TRBV7-9 and TRBJ2-5, with 8 bases lining up with TRBD1. The ends lost 7 bases at V and 2 bases at J; junction bases unmatched: 9. This CDR3 spans 15 amino acids. Germline V CDR1 and CDR2: SEHNR, FQNEAQ (reference sequence). Full variable domain (remainder filled in from reference TRBV7-9 and TRBJ2-5): DTGVSQNPRHKITKRGQNVTFRCDPISEHNRLYWYRQTLGQGPEFLTYFQNEAQLEKSRLLSDRFSAERPKGSFSTLEIQRTEQGDSAMYLCASNKGTGRQETQYFGPGTRLLVL.

The chain combines TRBV27 with TRBJ2-7; D gene ambiguous. Germline-derived CDR1 and CDR2 are MNHEY and SMNVEV (reference sequence). The germline V and J ends were trimmed by 0 bases and 0 bases, with 6 bases remaining between them. The CDR3 extends over 14 amino acids. This chain's CDR3 is CASSLSPNSYEQYV. The CDR3 nucleotides are TGTGCCAGCAGTTTATCCCCCAACTCCTACGAGCAGTACGTC.

This clonotype was observed a few times. The V and J genes are TRBV12-5 and TRBJ2-1, with D possibly called TRBD1 or TRBD2 (5 bases each). Deletions cut 6 bases from V and 4 bases from J, with 16 bases between. The CDR3 is 15 amino acids. The germline CDR1 and CDR2 sequences are LGHNT and FRNRAP. CDR3 in DNA: TGTGCTAGTGGGGGTGGGGGAACCCTTTACAATGAGCAGTTCTTC. As protein: CASGGGGTLYNEQFF.

This clonotype was detected a few times. The V gene is TRBV25-1, the J gene TRBJ2-7; no clear D gene. Germline V lookup: CDR1 MGHDK, CDR2 SYGVNS. The CDR3 has 13 residues. V lost 1 base to trimming and J lost 9 bases, with 13 bases between them. The CDR3 DNA sequence: TGTGCCAGCAGTGAATGGGCAGCAGGAGTGCAGTACTTC. It yields the protein CASSEWAAGVQYF.

V gene TRBV7-2 combines with J gene TRBJ1-1; 7 bases match TRBD1. Germline-derived CDR1 and CDR2 are SGHTA and FQGNSA. The V segment lost 5 bases and the J segment 3 bases; nucleotides outside the gene matches: 6. The CDR3 contains 14 residues. The chain's CDR3 is CASSRDSPYTEAFF. Written as DNA, the CDR3 is TGTGCCAGCAGCCGGGACAGCCCGTACACTGAAGCTTTCTTT.

The V call is TRBV12-3 or TRBV12-4, the J call TRBJ1-5, with D perhaps TRBD1 (6 bases). V shed 0 bases and J shed 5 bases, with 11 bases lying between them. The CDR3 sequence is 15 residues long. The CDR3, as DNA: TGTGCCAGCAGTTTAGCGGACAGTGGTGATCAGCCCCAGCATTTT. Amino acid sequence: CASSLADSGDQPQHF.